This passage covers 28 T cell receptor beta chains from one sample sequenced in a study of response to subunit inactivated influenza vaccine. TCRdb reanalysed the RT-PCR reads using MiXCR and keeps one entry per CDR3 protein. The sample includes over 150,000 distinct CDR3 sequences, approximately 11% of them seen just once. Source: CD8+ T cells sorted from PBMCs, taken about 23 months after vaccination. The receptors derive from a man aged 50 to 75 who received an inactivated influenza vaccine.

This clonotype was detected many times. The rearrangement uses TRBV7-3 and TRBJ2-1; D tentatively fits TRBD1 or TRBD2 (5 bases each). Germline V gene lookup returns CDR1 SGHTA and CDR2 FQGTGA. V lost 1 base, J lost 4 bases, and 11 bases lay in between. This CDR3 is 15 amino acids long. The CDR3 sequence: CASSLSDEGYNEQFF. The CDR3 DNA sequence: TGTGCCAGCAGCTTAAGTGACGAGGGGTACAATGAGCAGTTCTTC.

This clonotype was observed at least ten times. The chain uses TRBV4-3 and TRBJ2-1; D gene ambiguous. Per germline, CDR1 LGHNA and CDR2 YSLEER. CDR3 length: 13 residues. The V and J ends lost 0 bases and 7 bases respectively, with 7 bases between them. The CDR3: CASSQDLVNEQFF. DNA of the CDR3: TGCGCCAGCAGCCAAGATTTGGTAAATGAGCAGTTCTTC.

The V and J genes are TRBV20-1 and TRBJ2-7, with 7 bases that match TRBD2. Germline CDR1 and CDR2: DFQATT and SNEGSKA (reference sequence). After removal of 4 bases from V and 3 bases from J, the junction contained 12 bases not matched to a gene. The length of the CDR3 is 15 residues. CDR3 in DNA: TGCAGTGCTAAAGGCCCAGGGCGCGGGGGCTACGAGCAGTACTTC. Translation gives CSAKGPGRGGYEQYF.

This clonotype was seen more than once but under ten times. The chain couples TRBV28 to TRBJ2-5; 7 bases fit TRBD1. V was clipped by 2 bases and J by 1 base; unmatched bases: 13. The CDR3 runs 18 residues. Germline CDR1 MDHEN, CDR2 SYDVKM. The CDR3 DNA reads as TGTGCCAGCAGTTTACTTGGCGGGCAGGGGGACCTCCAAGAGACCCAGTACTTC. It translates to CASSLLGGQGDLQETQYF.

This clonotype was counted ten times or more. For the CDR3, the DNA is TGCGCCAGCAGCCAAGACGGGGGAAACACTGAAGCTTTCTTT. Translation gives CASSQDGGNTEAFF. V gene TRBV4-3 combines with J gene TRBJ1-1; possibly TRBD1 for D (5 bases). Deletions cut 0 bases from V and 2 bases from J, with 7 bases between. CDR1 and CDR2 from the germline V gene are LGHNA and YSLEER. CDR3 length equals 14 residues.

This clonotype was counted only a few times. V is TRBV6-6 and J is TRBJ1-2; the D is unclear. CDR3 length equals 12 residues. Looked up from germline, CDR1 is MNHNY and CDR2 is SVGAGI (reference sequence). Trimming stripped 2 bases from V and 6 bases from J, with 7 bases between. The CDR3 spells CASSYVRDGYTF. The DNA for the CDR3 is TGTGCCAGCAGTTACGTCAGAGATGGCTACACCTTC.

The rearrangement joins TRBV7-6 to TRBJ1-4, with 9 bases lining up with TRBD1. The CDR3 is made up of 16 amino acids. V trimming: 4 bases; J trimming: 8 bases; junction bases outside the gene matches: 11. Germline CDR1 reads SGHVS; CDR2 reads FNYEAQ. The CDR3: CASSSLLRDRDEKLFF. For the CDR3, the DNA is TGTGCCAGCAGCTCTCTGTTACGGGACAGGGACGAAAAACTGTTTTTT.

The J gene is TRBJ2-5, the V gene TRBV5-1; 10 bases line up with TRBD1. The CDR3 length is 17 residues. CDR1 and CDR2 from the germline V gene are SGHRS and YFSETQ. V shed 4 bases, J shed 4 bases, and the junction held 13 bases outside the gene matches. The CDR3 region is CASSPGPDRGSLETQYF. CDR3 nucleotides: TGCGCCAGCAGCCCCGGCCCGGACAGGGGGTCCCTAGAGACCCAGTACTTC. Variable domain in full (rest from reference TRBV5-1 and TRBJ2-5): KAGVTQTPRYLIKTRGQQVTLSCSPISGHRSVSWYQQTPGQGLQFLFEYFSETQRNKGNFPGRFSGRQFSNSRSEMNVSTLELGDSALYLCASSPGPDRGSLETQYFGPGTRLLVL.

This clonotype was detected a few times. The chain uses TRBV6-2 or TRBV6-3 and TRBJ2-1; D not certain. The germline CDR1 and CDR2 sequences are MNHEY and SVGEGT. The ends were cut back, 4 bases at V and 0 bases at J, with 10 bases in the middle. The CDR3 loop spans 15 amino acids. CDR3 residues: CASSSDGSSYNEQFF. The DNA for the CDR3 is TGTGCCAGCAGTTCGGACGGATCCTCCTACAATGAGCAGTTCTTC.

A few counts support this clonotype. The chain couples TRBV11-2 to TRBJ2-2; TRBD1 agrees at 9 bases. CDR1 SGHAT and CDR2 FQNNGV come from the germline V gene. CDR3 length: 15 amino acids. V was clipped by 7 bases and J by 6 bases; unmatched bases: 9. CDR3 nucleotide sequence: TGTGCCAGCATCTCCGGGACAGGGTTGGCCGGGGAGCTGTTTTTT. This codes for CASISGTGLAGELFF.

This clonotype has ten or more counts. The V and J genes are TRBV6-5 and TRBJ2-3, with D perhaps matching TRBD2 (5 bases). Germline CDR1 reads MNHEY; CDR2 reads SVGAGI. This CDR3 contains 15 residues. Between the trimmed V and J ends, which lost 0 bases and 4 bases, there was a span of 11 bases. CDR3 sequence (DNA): TGTGCCAGCAGTTACTCAGCCGGGGTTTCAGATACGCAGTATTTT. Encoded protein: CASSYSAGVSDTQYF.

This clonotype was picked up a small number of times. The DNA of the CDR3 is TGCGCCAGCAGCCATAACAGCGAAGCTTTCTTT. It translates to CASSHNSEAFF. The chain combines TRBV4-1 with TRBJ1-1, with D unresolved. The V end lost 3 bases, the J end lost 8 bases, and 7 bases lay between the germline ends. CDR3 length equals 11 residues. Germline CDR1 reads MGHRA; CDR2 reads YSYEKL.

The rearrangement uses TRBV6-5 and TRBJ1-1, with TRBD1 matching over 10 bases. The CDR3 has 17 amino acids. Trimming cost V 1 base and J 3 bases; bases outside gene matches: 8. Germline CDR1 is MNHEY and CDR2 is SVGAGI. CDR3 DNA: TGTGCCAGCAGTTACTTAAGACAGGGGGCAGATTACACTGAAGCTTTCTTT. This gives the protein CASSYLRQGADYTEAFF.

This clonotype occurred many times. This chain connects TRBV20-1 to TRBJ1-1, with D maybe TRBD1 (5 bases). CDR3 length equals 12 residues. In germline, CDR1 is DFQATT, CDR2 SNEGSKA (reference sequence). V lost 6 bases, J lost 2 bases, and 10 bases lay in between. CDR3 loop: CSAGEGNTEAFF. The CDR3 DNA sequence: TGCAGTGCAGGGGAGGGCAACACTGAAGCTTTCTTT.

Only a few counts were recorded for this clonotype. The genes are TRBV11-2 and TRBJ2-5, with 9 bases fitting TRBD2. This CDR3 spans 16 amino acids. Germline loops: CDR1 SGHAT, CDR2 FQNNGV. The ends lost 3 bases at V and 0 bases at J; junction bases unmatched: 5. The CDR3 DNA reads TGTGCCAGCAGCTTCGATCCTAGCGGGAACCAAGAGACCCAGTACTTC. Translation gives CASSFDPSGNQETQYF.

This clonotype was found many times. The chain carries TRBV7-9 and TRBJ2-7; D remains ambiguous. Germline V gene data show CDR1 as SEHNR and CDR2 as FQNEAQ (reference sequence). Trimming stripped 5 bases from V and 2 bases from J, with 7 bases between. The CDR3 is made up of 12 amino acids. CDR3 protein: CASSQITYEQYF. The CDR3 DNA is TGTGCCAGCAGCCAGATAACCTACGAGCAGTACTTC.

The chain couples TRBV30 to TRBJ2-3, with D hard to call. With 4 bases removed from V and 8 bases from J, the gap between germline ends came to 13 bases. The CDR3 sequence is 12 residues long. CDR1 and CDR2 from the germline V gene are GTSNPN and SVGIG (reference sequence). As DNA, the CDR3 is TGTGCCTGGACACCCAGTTTGGGTACGCAGTATTTT. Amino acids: CAWTPSLGTQYF.

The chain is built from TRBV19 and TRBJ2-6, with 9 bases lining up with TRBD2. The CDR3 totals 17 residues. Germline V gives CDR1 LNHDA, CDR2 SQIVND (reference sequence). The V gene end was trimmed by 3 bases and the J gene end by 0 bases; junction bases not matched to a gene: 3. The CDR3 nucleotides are TGTGCCAGTAGTATGCTAGCGGGGCGCTCTGGGGCCAACGTCCTGACTTTC. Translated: CASSMLAGRSGANVLTF.

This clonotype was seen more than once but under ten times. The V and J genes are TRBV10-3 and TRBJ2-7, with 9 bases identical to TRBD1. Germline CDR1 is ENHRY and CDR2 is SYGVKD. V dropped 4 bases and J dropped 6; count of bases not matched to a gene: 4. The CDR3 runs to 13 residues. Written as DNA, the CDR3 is TGTGCCATCAGTGCCGGGACAGGGACCGAGCAGTACTTC. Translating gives CAISAGTGTEQYF.

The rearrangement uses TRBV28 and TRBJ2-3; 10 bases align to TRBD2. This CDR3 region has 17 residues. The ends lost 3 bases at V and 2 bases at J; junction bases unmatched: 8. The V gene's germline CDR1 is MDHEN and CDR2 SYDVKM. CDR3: CASSFTSGDDSTDTQYF. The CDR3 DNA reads TGTGCCAGCAGTTTTACTAGCGGGGATGACTCCACAGATACGCAGTATTTT. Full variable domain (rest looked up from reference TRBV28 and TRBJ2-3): DVKVTQSSRYLVKRTGEKVFLECVQDMDHENMFWYRQDPGLGLRLIYFSYDVKMKEKGDIPEGYSVSREKKERFSLILESASTNQTSMYLCASSFTSGDDSTDTQYFGPGTRLTVL.

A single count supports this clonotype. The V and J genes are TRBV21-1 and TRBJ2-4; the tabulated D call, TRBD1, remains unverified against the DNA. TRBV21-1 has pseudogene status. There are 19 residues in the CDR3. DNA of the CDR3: TGTGCCAGCAGCTCCCCCTTGTCCCGCCAACCTCCAGCCAAAAACATTCAGTACTTC. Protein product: CASSSPLSRQPPAKNIQYF.

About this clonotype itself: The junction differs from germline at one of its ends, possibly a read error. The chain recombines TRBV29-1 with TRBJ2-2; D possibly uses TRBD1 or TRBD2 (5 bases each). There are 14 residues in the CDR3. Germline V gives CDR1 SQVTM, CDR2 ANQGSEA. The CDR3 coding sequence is TGCAGCGTTGAACGGCAGGGCGACACCGGGGCGCTGTTTTTT. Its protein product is CSVERQGDTGALFF.

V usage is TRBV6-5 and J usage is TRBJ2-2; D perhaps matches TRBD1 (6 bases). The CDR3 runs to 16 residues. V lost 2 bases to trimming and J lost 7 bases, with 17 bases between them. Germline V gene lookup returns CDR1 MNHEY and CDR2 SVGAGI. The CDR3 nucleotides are TGTGCCAGCAGTTACGGCCGCCCTGGGGGCGGCGGGGAGCTGTTTTTT. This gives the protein CASSYGRPGGGGELFF.

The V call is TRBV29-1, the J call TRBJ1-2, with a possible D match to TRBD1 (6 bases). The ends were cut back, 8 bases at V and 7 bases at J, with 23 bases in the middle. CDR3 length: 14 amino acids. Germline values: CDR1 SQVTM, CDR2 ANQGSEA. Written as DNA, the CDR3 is TGCAGCCTTGTAGGGGGTAATCCCCAGGGTGGCTACACCTTC. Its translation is CSLVGGNPQGGYTF.

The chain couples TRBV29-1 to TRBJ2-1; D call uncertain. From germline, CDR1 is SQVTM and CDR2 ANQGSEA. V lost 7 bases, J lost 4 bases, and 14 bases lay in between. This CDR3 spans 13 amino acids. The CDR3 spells CSGQRAGYNEQFF. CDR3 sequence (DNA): TGCAGCGGTCAAAGGGCTGGGTACAATGAGCAGTTCTTC.

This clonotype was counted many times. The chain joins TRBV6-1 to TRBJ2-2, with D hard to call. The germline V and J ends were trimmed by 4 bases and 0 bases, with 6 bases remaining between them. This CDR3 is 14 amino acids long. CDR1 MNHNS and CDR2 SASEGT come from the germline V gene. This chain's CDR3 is CASSVLANTGELFF. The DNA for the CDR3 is TGTGCCAGCAGTGTCCTTGCGAACACCGGGGAGCTGTTTTTT.

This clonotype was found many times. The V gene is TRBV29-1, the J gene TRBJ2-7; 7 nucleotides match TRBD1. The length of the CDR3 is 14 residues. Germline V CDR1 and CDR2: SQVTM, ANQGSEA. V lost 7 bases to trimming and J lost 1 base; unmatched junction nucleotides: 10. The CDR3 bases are TGCAGCGCTATGACTCCGGGACAGTCCTACGAGCAGTACTTC. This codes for CSAMTPGQSYEQYF.

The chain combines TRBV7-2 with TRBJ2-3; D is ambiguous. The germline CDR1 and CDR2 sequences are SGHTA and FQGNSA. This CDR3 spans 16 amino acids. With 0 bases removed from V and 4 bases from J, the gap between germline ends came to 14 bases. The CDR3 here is CASSLAGLPMADTQYF. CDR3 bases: TGTGCCAGCAGCTTAGCCGGCCTCCCTATGGCAGATACGCAGTATTTT.